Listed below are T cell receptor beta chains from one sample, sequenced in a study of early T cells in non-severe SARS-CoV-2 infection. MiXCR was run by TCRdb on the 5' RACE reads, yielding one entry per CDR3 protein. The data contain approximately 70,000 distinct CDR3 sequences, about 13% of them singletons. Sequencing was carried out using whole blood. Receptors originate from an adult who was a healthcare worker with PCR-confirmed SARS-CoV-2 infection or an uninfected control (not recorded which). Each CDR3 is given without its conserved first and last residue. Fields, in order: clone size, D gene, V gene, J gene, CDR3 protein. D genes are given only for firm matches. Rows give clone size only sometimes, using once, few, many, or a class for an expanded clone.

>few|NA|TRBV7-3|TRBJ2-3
ASRSVPTDTQY
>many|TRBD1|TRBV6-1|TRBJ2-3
ASNRDRGRTDTQY
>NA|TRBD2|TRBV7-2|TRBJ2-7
ASSLALAGDYEQY
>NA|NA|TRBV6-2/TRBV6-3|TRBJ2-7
ASREHRPRNEQY
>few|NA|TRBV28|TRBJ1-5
ASSLSTSRGQPQH
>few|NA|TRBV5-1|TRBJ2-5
ASSLAPGYLQETQY
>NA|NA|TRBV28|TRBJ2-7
ASSLDPGTYEQY
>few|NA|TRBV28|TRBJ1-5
ASRTGTRGSNQPQH
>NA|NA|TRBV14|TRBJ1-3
ASSQDRIENTIY
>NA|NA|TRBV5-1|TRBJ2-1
ASSLALTLGYNEQF
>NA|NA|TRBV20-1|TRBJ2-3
SGLSGLADTQY
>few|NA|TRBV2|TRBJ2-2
ASSDLTQLF
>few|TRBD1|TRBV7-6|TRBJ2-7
ASSLRGTGGGDEQY
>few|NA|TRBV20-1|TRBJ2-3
SASLSTQGNTDTQY
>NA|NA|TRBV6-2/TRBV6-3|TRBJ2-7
ASTETGFEQY
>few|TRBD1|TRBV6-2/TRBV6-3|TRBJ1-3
ASSYRQGETGNTIY
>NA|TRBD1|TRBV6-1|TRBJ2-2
ASQGQGPGELF
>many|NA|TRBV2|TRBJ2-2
ASSEERGLTGELF
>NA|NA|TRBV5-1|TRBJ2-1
ASSPTTSYNEQF
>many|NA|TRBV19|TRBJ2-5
ASSTQTPTGWEETQY
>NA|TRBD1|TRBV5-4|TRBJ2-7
ASSLDRSYEQY
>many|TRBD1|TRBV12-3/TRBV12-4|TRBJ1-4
ASSPKQGAREKLF
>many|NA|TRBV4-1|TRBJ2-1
ASSVAPRTVYNEQF
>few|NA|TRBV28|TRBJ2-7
ASSLPGQYEQY
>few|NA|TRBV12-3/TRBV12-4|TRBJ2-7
ASSLAPFGQY
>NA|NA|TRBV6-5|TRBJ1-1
ASRYRRMNTEAF
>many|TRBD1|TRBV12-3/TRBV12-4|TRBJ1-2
ASSLGQGGRGYT
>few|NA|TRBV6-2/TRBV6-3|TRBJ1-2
ASSSLTTYT
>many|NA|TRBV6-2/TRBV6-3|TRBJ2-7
ASSPLDEQY
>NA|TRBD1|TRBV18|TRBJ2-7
ASSQTGSSYEQY
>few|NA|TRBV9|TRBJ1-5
ASSGRLGPQH
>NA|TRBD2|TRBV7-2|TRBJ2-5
ASSLSSGGRIETQY
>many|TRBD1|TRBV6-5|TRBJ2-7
ASSWATTGNTYEQY
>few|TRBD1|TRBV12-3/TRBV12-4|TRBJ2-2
ASSEQGRNTGELF
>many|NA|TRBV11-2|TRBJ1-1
ASSRTRTEAF
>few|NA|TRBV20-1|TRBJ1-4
SASDSEKLF
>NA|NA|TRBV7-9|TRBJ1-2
ASHPSGRDYGYT
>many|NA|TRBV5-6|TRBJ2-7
ASSLELRRLHYEQY
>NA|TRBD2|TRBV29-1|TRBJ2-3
SVALAGGHTDTQY
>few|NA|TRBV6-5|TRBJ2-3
ASSTRTGFSTDTQY
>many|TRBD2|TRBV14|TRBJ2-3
ASSLSGNTDTQY
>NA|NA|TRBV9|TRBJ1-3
ASSVGDGTSGNTIY
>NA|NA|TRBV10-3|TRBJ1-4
AIGTPSNEKLF
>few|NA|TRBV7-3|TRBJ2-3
ASSSELVADTQY
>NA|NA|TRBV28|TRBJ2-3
ASSPQAGRKWSPDTQY
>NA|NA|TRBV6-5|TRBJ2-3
ASSYAPTDTQY
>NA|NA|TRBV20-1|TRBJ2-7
SARGTGEQY
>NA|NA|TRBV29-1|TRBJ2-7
SVDGAGTSYEQY
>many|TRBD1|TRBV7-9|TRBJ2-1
ASSQDRGHDEQF
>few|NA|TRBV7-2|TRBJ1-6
ASSLGGETSTVPLH